This TCR beta chain was documented in a study of technical replicates of blood from several donors. Using immunoSEQ multiplex PCR, the repertoire was profiled, and TCRdb retains in-frame clones only, with some absent. The repertoire has 100,000 or so clones, just over 95% of them found once; the top ten carry 0.21%. The sequenced material came from T cells isolated from PBMCs. This clonotype was sampled from a human donor in good health.

The CDR3 bases are TGTGCCAGCTCACCACTAGCCTTGAACACTGAAGCTTTCTTT. As protein: CASSPLALNTEAFF. V usage is TRBV18 and J usage is TRBJ1-1; D gene ambiguous. The CDR3 consists of 14 residues. Between the trimmed V and J ends, which lost 1 base and 0 bases, there was a span of 6 bases. The V gene's germline CDR1 is KGHSH and CDR2 LQKENI.